The T cell receptor beta chain described here comes from a study of blood T cell repertoires in COVID-19. Looking at the study overall: Some COVID-19 samples were acute and others convalescent; all came from the United States, Italy and Spain. Sample material is recorded as cDNA or gDNA derived from T cells, B-cell-depleted T cells, or PBMCs.

This clone was detected only once. J was trimmed by 4 bases and V by 5 bases; bases with no gene match: 4. Looked up from germline, CDR1 is SGHKS and CDR2 is YYEKEE (reference sequence). CDR3 length equals 15 residues. As handled by the study authors: It was from reference gene primer amplification that nucleated cell counts were estimated. Generated by immunoSEQ multiplex PCR, the TCRdb table keeps only in-frame clones and is missing some. V, J and clone size are taken as reported in that table, and D and trimming were inferred from the DNA itself. This table holds 110,000 or so clones, less than 85% found once.

This clonotype was obtained from a man aged 50 or older with acute or convalescent COVID-19. The sample taken for sequencing was peripheral blood. The rearrangement joins TRBV5-5 to TRBJ2-2, with 11 bases matching TRBD1. The CDR3 DNA sequence: TGTGCCAGCAGAGCCGGGACAGGGGGCACCGGGGAGCTGTTTTTT. This sequence encodes CASRAGTGGTGELFF.